The 28 T cell receptor beta chains reported below all come from one sample, sequenced in a study of blood T cell repertoires in COVID-19 (dated by TCRdb to the early 2020s). Preparation of the library involved the immunoSEQ multiplex PCR assay. What TCRdb holds here is the immuneACCESS table cut down to in-frame rearrangements. Part of the clones is not present; checked against another copy, under half of the missing clones reflect an unresolved V gene, and the others are unexplained. The sample includes roughly 200,000 clones, with approximately 90% observed a single time. About 2.2% of the sample is in the top ten clones. Sequencing was carried out using PBMCs or T cells enriched from blood (not recorded which). The receptors originated from a woman aged 25 to 39 who had recovered from COVID-19.

The chain uses TRBV11-3 and TRBJ1-1; TRBD1 matches at 12 bases. This CDR3 is 17 amino acids long. Germline CDR1 reads SGHNT; CDR2 reads YENEEA. Trimming at V came to 1 base and at J to 2 bases, leaving 5 bases not matched to a gene. The CDR3 DNA follows: TGTGCCAGCAGCTTAGGGGACAGGGGGCGAATAAACACTGAAGCTTTCTTT. This gives the protein CASSLGDRGRINTEAFF.

This rearrangement joins TRBV19 to TRBJ2-3, with 9 nucleotides matching TRBD2. Per the germline V gene, CDR1 is LNHDA and CDR2 is SQIVND (reference sequence). The CDR3 spans 16 residues. With 0 bases clipped from V and 8 bases from J, the junction kept 9 bases outside the gene matches. The CDR3 DNA reads TGTGCCAGTAGTATAGAGGCCGGGACTAGCTCGGGTACGCAGTATTTT. Translation gives CASSIEAGTSSGTQYF.

The chain carries TRBV11-1 and TRBJ1-2; 7 bases fit TRBD1. Germline V lookup: CDR1 SGHAT, CDR2 FQDESV (reference sequence). After removal of 6 bases from V and 3 bases from J, the junction contained 4 bases not matched to a gene. This CDR3 contains 13 residues. The CDR3, as DNA: TGTGCCAGCAGTCTTACAGGGGACTATGGCTACACCTTC. This translates into CASSLTGDYGYTF.

The J gene is TRBJ1-3, the V gene TRBV27; D is perhaps TRBD1 (6 bases). CDR3 length: 13 residues. Germline values: CDR1 MNHEY, CDR2 SMNVEV (reference sequence). Trimming cost V 5 bases and J 7 bases, with 12 bases left between them. CDR3 protein: CASSPQGTNTIYF. CDR3 DNA sequence: TGTGCCAGCAGTCCCCAGGGGACCAACACCATATATTTT.

This clone has a single count. This rearrangement joins TRBV27 to TRBJ1-5; tentatively, D is TRBD1 (5 bases). CDR3 size: 15 residues. Germline assignment: CDR1 MNHEY and CDR2 SMNVEV (reference sequence). Trimming left V 5 bases short and J 2 bases short, with 13 bases between. In DNA form, the CDR3 reads TGTGCCAGCAGTCCTCGGTGGGGGGGCAATCAGCCCCAGCATTTT. Protein product: CASSPRWGGNQPQHF.

This clone was counted a single time. V usage is TRBV7-8 and J usage is TRBJ1-2; 9 bases match TRBD1. With V trimmed by 2 bases and J by 3 bases, 4 bases remained unmatched. This CDR3 region has 15 residues. Germline V gene lookup returns CDR1 SGHVS and CDR2 FQNEAQ. Here the CDR3 DNA reads TGTGCCAGCAGCTTAACGGGACAGGGACACTATGGCTACACCTTC. Translating gives CASSLTGQGHYGYTF.

The chain employs TRBV6-5 and TRBJ2-2, with a weak D call TRBD2 (6 bases). The V and J ends lost 0 bases and 7 bases respectively, with 12 bases between them. The germline gives CDR1 MNHEY, CDR2 SVGAGI. The CDR3 sequence is 15 residues long. CDR3 nucleotide sequence: TGTGCCAGCAGTTACTCCCGGGAGACAAACGGGGAGCTGTTTTTT. Protein sequence: CASSYSRETNGELFF.

In nucleotides, the CDR3 is TGTGCCAGCAGTTACGGCCTGAAATCCTACGAGCAGTACTTC. It translates to CASSYGLKSYEQYF. The chain is built from TRBV6-5 and TRBJ2-7; D not certain. CDR3 length: 14 residues. Trimming stripped 2 bases from V and 1 base from J, with 9 bases between. CDR1 is MNHEY and CDR2 is SVGAGI in the germline V gene.

The V gene is TRBV19, the J gene TRBJ1-1; D is perhaps TRBD1 (6 bases). The CDR3 runs 15 residues. CDR1 is LNHDA, CDR2 SQIVND, per germline (reference sequence). V was pared by 11 bases and J by 3 bases, with 22 bases between. The CDR3 nucleotides are TGTGCCTCCCACTCGGGGGGCGAATGGTACACTGAAGCTTTCTTT. Encoded protein: CASHSGGEWYTEAFF.

This chain connects TRBV7-2 to TRBJ1-1, with D unclear. The germline gives CDR1 SGHTA, CDR2 FQGNSA. The CDR3 totals 15 residues. V lost 7 bases, J lost 5 bases, and 20 bases lay in between. This chain's CDR3 is CASILSSTGWTEAFF. The CDR3 bases are TGTGCCAGCATCCTCTCGTCTACCGGGTGGACTGAAGCTTTCTTT.

The chain couples TRBV7-9 to TRBJ2-1; D possibly corresponds to TRBD2 (6 bases). Germline CDR1 and CDR2: SEHNR and FQNEAQ (reference sequence). V gave up 1 base and J gave up 2 bases, with 15 bases separating them. There are 17 residues in the CDR3. CDR3 region: CASSLGLVEPPYNEQFF. The CDR3 DNA reads as TGTGCCAGCAGCTTAGGACTAGTGGAACCCCCCTACAATGAGCAGTTCTTC. Drawing the rest from reference TRBV7-9 and TRBJ2-1, the complete variable domain is DTGVSQNPRHKITKRGQNVTFRCDPISEHNRLYWYRQTLGQGPEFLTYFQNEAQLEKSRLLSDRFSAERPKGSFSTLEIQRTEQGDSAMYLCASSLGLVEPPYNEQFFGPGTRLTVL.

The chain recombines TRBV7-7 with TRBJ2-2; TRBD2 aligns across 9 bases. Germline CDR1 is SSHAT and CDR2 is FNYEAQ (reference sequence). J lost 1 base, V lost 4 bases, and 4 bases had no gene match. CDR3 size: 16 residues. DNA of the CDR3: TGTGCCAGCAGCTCTCTAGCGGGAAAGAACACCGGGGAGCTGTTTTTT. It specifies CASSSLAGKNTGELFF.

This chain connects TRBV6-1 to TRBJ2-1; 9 nucleotides align to TRBD1. Losses at the gene ends were 3 bases for V and 9 bases for J; bases not matched to a gene: 9. Germline V gene sequence: CDR1 MNHNS, CDR2 SASEGT. This CDR3 contains 15 residues. The CDR3 loop reads CASSDRDRAIAEQFF. In DNA form, the CDR3 reads TGTGCCAGCAGTGACCGGGACAGGGCGATTGCTGAGCAGTTCTTC.

This chain connects TRBV2 to TRBJ1-4, with 7 bases fitting TRBD1. The germline gives CDR1 SNHLY, CDR2 FYNNEI. J lost 6 bases, V lost 10 bases, and 11 bases had no gene match. This CDR3 region has 14 residues. The CDR3 coding sequence is TGTGCCACTATTCCCGGGACAGCTGATGAAAAACTGTTTTTT. Amino acid sequence: CATIPGTADEKLFF.

This chain joins TRBV19 and TRBJ1-1, with 9 bases fitting TRBD1. The germline V gene encodes CDR1 LNHDA and CDR2 SQIVND (reference sequence). V dropped 3 bases and J dropped 6; count of bases not matched to a gene: 8. The CDR3 consists of 15 residues. This CDR3 is CASSITGTGFAEAFF. The CDR3 coding sequence is TGTGCCAGTAGTATTACCGGGACAGGGTTCGCTGAAGCTTTCTTT.

This chain uses TRBV28 with TRBJ1-2; TRBD1 matches 7 bases. V dropped 5 bases and J dropped 6; count of bases not matched to a gene: 12. The CDR3 covers 15 residues. Germline CDR1 MDHEN, CDR2 SYDVKM. Written as DNA, the CDR3 is TGTGCCAGCAGTATCCTCCGGACAGGCTTGGATGGCTACACCTTC. It specifies CASSILRTGLDGYTF.

The J gene is TRBJ1-1, the V gene TRBV9; 7 bases align to TRBD1. J was trimmed by 8 bases and V by 3 bases; bases with no gene match: 7. Looked up from germline, CDR1 is SGDLS and CDR2 is YYNGEE. The CDR3 consists of 13 residues. The CDR3 spells CASSARQGSEAFF. Written as DNA, the CDR3 is TGTGCCAGCAGCGCCAGACAGGGCTCAGAAGCTTTCTTT.

This clone was counted a single time. V and J are TRBV12-5 and TRBJ2-7; D is unclear. The germline V and J ends were trimmed by 2 bases and 4 bases, with 9 bases remaining between them. CDR1 LGHNT and CDR2 FRNRAP come from the germline V gene. The CDR3 runs 13 residues. CDR3 sequence: CASGLLEAYEQYF. As DNA, the CDR3 is TGTGCTAGTGGTTTGCTAGAGGCGTACGAGCAGTACTTC.

V gene TRBV19 combines with J gene TRBJ2-7; D gene unclear. This CDR3 has 14 residues. The germline V and J ends were trimmed by 5 bases and 0 bases, with 11 bases remaining between them. Germline V gene lookup returns CDR1 LNHDA and CDR2 SQIVND (reference sequence). The CDR3 coding sequence is TGTGCCAGTAGTCCCCTATTCCCCTCCTACGAGCAGTACTTC. It translates to CASSPLFPSYEQYF.

This chain joins TRBV2 and TRBJ1-4, with TRBD1 as a possible D gene (5 bases). The length of the CDR3 is 15 residues. CDR1 is SNHLY and CDR2 is FYNNEI in the germline V gene. V lost 3 bases, J lost 1 base, and 9 bases lay in between. The CDR3 sequence: CASSDQGRTNEKLFF. The CDR3 coding sequence is TGTGCCAGCAGTGACCAGGGAAGAACTAATGAAAAACTGTTTTTT. Complete variable domain (other parts from reference TRBV2 and TRBJ1-4): EPEVTQTPSHQVTQMGQEVILRCVPISNHLYFYWYRQILGQKVEFLVSFYNNEISEKSEIFDDQFSVERPDGSNFTLKIRSTKLEDSAMYFCASSDQGRTNEKLFFGSGTQLSVL.

This rearrangement joins TRBV15 to TRBJ1-4; perhaps TRBD1 as D (5 bases). The V and J ends lost 4 bases and 4 bases respectively, with 13 bases between them. The germline V gene encodes CDR1 LNHNV and CDR2 YYDKDF (reference sequence). The CDR3 runs to 15 residues. The CDR3 coding sequence is TGTGCCACCAGCACCGAGGACACCCTTAATGAAAAACTGTTTTTT. This sequence encodes CATSTEDTLNEKLFF.

The chain carries TRBV24-1 and TRBJ2-5; the match to TRBD1 covers 9 bases. In germline, CDR1 is KGHDR, CDR2 SFDVKD. V gave up 3 bases and J gave up 3 bases; unmatched junction bases: 4. The CDR3 is 15 residues long. CDR3 protein: CATSDPGQGKETQYF. The CDR3 DNA follows: TGTGCCACCAGTGATCCGGGACAGGGTAAAGAGACCCAGTACTTC.

To note about this clone: At one boundary the junction diverges from the germline segment, which might be a read error. V gene TRBV19 combines with J gene TRBJ1-4, with a tentative D call TRBD1 (6 bases). CDR3 length: 13 residues. Germline CDR1 is LNHDA and CDR2 is SQIVND (reference sequence). This chain's CDR3 is CASSTGPNDKLFF. CDR3 nucleotides: TGTGCCAGTTCGACAGGCCCGAATGACAAACTGTTTTTT. The full variable domain, in which reference TRBV19 and TRBJ1-4 provide the parts outside the CDR3, is DGGITQSPKYLFRKEGQNVTLSCEQNLNHDAMYWYRQDPGQGLRLIYYSQIVNDFQKGDIAEGYSVSREKKESFPLTVTSAQKNPTAFYLCASSTGPNDKLFFGSGTQLSVL.

The chain is built from TRBV11-3 and TRBJ2-1; D is unresolved. Trimming removed 1 base at V and 7 bases at J, with 5 bases between. Per germline, CDR1 SGHNT and CDR2 YENEEA. The CDR3 sequence is 12 residues long. The CDR3 coding sequence is TGTGCCAGCAGCTTAGTTCGGAATGAGCAGTTCTTC. This translates into CASSLVRNEQFF.

The chain couples TRBV5-1 to TRBJ1-2; D possibly corresponds to TRBD1 (5 bases). The CDR3 loop spans 13 amino acids. Per the germline V gene, CDR1 is SGHRS and CDR2 is YFSETQ. Trimming pared 7 bases from V and 8 bases from J, leaving 18 bases between. The CDR3 region is CASSLTANGGYTF. Written as DNA, the CDR3 is TGCGCCAGCTCGTTGACAGCAAATGGAGGCTACACCTTC. The whole variable domain, filled in from reference TRBV5-1 and TRBJ1-2, reads KAGVTQTPRYLIKTRGQQVTLSCSPISGHRSVSWYQQTPGQGLQFLFEYFSETQRNKGNFPGRFSGRQFSNSRSEMNVSTLELGDSALYLCASSLTANGGYTFGSGTRLTVV.

This chain joins TRBV29-1 and TRBJ1-2; 9 nucleotides match TRBD1. There are 12 residues in the CDR3. CDR1 is SQVTM and CDR2 is ANQGSEA in the germline V gene. J gave up 4 bases and V 4 bases, and 1 base lay outside the gene matches. The CDR3 sequence: CSVGDRVYGYTF. As DNA, the CDR3 is TGCAGCGTTGGGGACAGGGTCTATGGCTACACCTTC.

This rearrangement joins TRBV7-2 to TRBJ2-2; possibly TRBD1 for D (6 bases). The CDR3 extends over 15 amino acids. The V end was cut by 5 bases, the J end by 3 bases, with 13 bases between. Germline-derived CDR1 and CDR2 are SGHTA and FQGNSA. The CDR3 protein is CASSLDRTDTGELFF. CDR3 in DNA: TGTGCCAGCAGCCTGGACAGAACTGACACCGGGGAGCTGTTTTTT.

The CDR3 DNA sequence: TGTGCCAGCAGCCCCAGAGGGGGGGACACGGGTGCCTATGGCTACACCTTC. This sequence encodes CASSPRGGDTGAYGYTF. This sequence joins TRBV7-2 and TRBJ1-2, with D possibly being TRBD1 (6 bases). The CDR3 length is 17 residues. The germline V gene has CDR1 SGHTA and CDR2 FQGNSA. The V and J ends lost 5 bases and 4 bases respectively, with 23 bases between them.